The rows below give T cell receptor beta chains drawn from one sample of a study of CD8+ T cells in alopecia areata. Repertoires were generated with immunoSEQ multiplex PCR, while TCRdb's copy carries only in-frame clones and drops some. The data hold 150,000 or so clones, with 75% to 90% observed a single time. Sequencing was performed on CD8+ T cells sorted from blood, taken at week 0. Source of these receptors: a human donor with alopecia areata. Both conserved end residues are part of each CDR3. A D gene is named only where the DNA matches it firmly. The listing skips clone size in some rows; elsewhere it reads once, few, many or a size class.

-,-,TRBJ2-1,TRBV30,TGTGCCTGGAGTGTACAGAAGGCCAATGAGCAGTTCTTC,CAWSVQKANEQFF
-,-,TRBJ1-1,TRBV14,TGTGCCAGCAGCCCGCCCCTCGGGACACAGAACACTGAAGCTTTCTTT,CASSPPLGTQNTEAFF
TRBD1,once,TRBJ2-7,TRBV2,TGTGCCAGCAGAGGGACAGGGAACGAGCAGTACTTC,CASRGTGNEQYF
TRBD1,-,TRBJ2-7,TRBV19,TGTGCCAGTAGTTCCCGGGACAGTCCCGACGAGCAGTACTTC,CASSSRDSPDEQYF
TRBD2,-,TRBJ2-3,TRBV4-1,TGCGCCAGCAGCCAAGTGGGGGGAGGGACTAGCGCAGATACGCAGTATTTT,CASSQVGGGTSADTQYF
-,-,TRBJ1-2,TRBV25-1,TGTGCCAGCAGCCTCCGACCCGATGGCTACACCTTC,CASSLRPDGYTF
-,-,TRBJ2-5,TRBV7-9,TGTGCCAGCAGCTTAAAAGGTGGTAGGGAGACCCAGTACTTC,CASSLKGGRETQYF
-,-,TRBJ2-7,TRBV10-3,TGTGCCATCAGTGAACAGGGAAAGTCCTACGAGCAGTACTTC,CAISEQGKSYEQYF
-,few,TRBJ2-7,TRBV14,TGTGCCAGCAGCCAAGACGGAGGGTATTACGAGCAGTACTTC,CASSQDGGYYEQYF
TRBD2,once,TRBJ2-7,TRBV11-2,TGTGCCAGCAGCACCCTCTCTAGCGGGAGGTACGAGCAGTACTTC,CASSTLSSGRYEQYF
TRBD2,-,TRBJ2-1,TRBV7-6,TGTGCCAGCAGCCCGGGACTAGCGGGGGGGAAATACAATGAGCAGTTCTTC,CASSPGLAGGKYNEQFF
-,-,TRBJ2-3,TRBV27,TGTGCCAGCAGTTTAGGTTGGGAAACCTCAGATACGCAGTATTTT,CASSLGWETSDTQYF
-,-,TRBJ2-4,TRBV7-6,TGTGCCAGCAGCCTCTTTCAAGGGGACATTCAGTACTTC,CASSLFQGDIQYF
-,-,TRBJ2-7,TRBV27,TGTGCCAGCAGTGACAGGTTCATAGGGTACGAGCAGTACTTC,CASSDRFIGYEQYF
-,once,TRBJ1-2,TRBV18,TGTGCCAGCGCAGAGGGGGGATATGGCTACACCTTC,CASAEGGYGYTF
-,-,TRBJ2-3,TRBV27,TGTGCCAGCAGTTTAACTAGTGTCGTGCGAGATACGCAGTATTTT,CASSLTSVVRDTQYF
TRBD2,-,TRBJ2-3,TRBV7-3,TGTGCCAGCAGCTTAGTGGCGGGAGGGAGTGCAGATACGCAGTATTTT,CASSLVAGGSADTQYF
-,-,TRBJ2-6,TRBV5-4,TGTGCCAGCAGCTCCAGGGACGGATCTGGGGCCAACGTCCTGACTTTC,CASSSRDGSGANVLTF
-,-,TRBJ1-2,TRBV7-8,TGTGCCAGCAGCCACCCGACCGACAGGAACTATGGCTACACCTTC,CASSHPTDRNYGYTF
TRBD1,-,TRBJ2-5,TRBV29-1,TGCAGCGTATTTCCGAACCCCTCCGGGACAGGGAAGACAGAGACCCAGTACTTC,CSVFPNPSGTGKTETQYF
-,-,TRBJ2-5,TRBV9,TGTGCCAGCAGCGTAGCGGGAGTGATCCAAGAGACCCAGTACTTC,CASSVAGVIQETQYF
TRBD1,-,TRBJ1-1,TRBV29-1,TGCAGCGTTGAAGACTCCGGGGACAGCCTAGCTTTCTTT,CSVEDSGDSLAFF
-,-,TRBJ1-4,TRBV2,TGTGCCAGTACCCGCCCGGGAGGTGAAAAACTGTTTTTT,CASTRPGGEKLFF
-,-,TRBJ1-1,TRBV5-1,TGCGCCACCAAGAGGACATTGAACACTGAAGCTTTCTTT,CATKRTLNTEAFF
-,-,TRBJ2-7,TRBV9,TGTGCCAGCAGCGTAGGGGGTGGTACCTACGAGCAGTACTTC,CASSVGGGTYEQYF
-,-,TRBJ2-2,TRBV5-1,TGCGCCAGCAGCCCCTGGGAAAGGACCGGGGAGCTGTTTTTT,CASSPWERTGELFF
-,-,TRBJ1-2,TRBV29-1,TGCAGCGTTGAAGCCGACCGTCCTGGCTACACCTTC,CSVEADRPGYTF
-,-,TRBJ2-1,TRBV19,TGTGCCAGTAGTATGTCGATGGGGGCGTACAATGAGCAGTTCTTC,CASSMSMGAYNEQFF
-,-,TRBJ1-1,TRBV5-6,TGTGCCAGCAGCTTGGGCAGGGGGAACACTGAAGCTTTCTTT,CASSLGRGNTEAFF
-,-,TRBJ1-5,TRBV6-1,TGTGCCAGCATCGGGGATGCAAGCAATCAGCCCCAGCATTTT,CASIGDASNQPQHF
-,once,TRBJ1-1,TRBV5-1,TGCGCCAGCAGCCTACGCGGGACGGAAGGCTTGATGAACACTGAAGCTTTCTTT,CASSLRGTEGLMNTEAFF
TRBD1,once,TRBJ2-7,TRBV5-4,TGTGCCAGCAGCCCGGGGACAGGGCTGTGGGACGAGCAGTACTTC,CASSPGTGLWDEQYF
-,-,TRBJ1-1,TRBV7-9,TGTGCCAGCAGCTTAATCCAGGGTTCGAACACTGAAGCTTTCTTT,CASSLIQGSNTEAFF
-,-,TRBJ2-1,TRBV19,TGTGCCAGTAGTGGACGGCGGAGCTCCTACAATGAGCAGTTCTTC,CASSGRRSSYNEQFF
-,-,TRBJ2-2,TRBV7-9,TGTGCCAGCAGACCCCGGGGGGCGACCGGGGAGCTGTTTTTT,CASRPRGATGELFF
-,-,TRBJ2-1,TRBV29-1,TGCAGCGTTGAAGGGCAGGGGGGCTACAATGAGCAGTTCTTC,CSVEGQGGYNEQFF
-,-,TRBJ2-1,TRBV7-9,TGTGCCAGCAGCTCGGGGGCACCCTTAACCGATGAGCAGTTCTTC,CASSSGAPLTDEQFF
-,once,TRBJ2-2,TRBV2,TGTGCCAGCAGCCGCCGGGACGGGAACACCGGGGAGCTGTTTTTT,CASSRRDGNTGELFF
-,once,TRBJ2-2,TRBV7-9,TGTGCCAGCAGCCCCCGCAGCGGGCCCTATGTAACGAACACCGGGGAGCTGTTTTTT,CASSPRSGPYVTNTGELFF
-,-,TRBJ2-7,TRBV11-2,TGTGCCAGCAGCTTAAGACAGGTTACCTACGAGCAGTACTTC,CASSLRQVTYEQYF
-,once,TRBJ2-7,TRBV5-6,TGTGCCAGCAGCTTGGGAGGGCAGTGGTACGAGCAGTACTTC,CASSLGGQWYEQYF
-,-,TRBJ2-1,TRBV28,TGTGCCAGCAGTGCGACAGGTCGAGACAATGAGCAGTTCTTC,CASSATGRDNEQFF
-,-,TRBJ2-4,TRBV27,TGTGCCAGCAGTTTAGGTCCTGCCAAAAACATTCAGTACTTC,CASSLGPAKNIQYF